The clone carrying this T cell receptor beta chain was counted ten times or more. Antigen unknown. The record originates from a study of T cell repertoires in cytomegalovirus infection. Study background: Selection of CMV epitopes for the study included recently identified HLA-C-restricted and well-studied HLA-B-restricted ones. Indications of both CMV infection and matching HLA type were provided by public TCR beta signatures.

Study-wide points: HLA-C-restricted, CMV-specific TCR beta clonotypes were dominant ex vivo. Public TCR beta family frequency separated CMV-and-HLA carriers, including in an independent cohort.

Germline loops: CDR1 SNHLY, CDR2 FYNNEI. This CDR3 is built from 16 residues. Trimming left V 1 base short and J 1 base short, with 11 bases between. TCRdb itself ran the reads through MiXCR, one entry per CDR3 protein. Of 140,000 to 150,000 distinct CDR3 sequences listed, approximately 30% are singletons. This receptor was taken from a human donor in good health (CMV status not recorded). Some clones in this sample may be carry-over from other donors' samples. Sequences were derived from CD8+ T cells from cultured PBMCs, sampled from culture after CMV antigen stimulation. V and J are TRBV2 and TRBJ1-5; D remains ambiguous. DNA of the CDR3: TGTGCCAGCAGTGAAGGTGTGGTCGTGAGCAATCAGCCCCAGCATTTT. Translated, it gives CASSEGVVVSNQPQHF.